The entry below describes one T cell receptor (beta chain). After removal of 5 bases from V and 7 bases from J, the junction contained 10 bases not matched to a gene. CDR1 MNHEY and CDR2 SMNVEV come from the germline V gene (reference sequence). The CDR3 covers 16 residues. TCRdb re-called the 5' RACE reads through MiXCR, storing one row per CDR3 protein. The sample shows 62,000 or so distinct CDR3 sequences, 25% to 30% of them seen only once. V and J are TRBV27 and TRBJ2-1, with 11 bases lining up with TRBD2. The TCR originated in a female donor with breast cancer. The sequenced sample consisted of tumor-infiltrating naive CD4+ T cells sorted from the breast tumor. The subset denotes: naive CD4+ T cells, CD4+CD45RA+CD25-. The DNA for the CDR3 is TGTGCCAGCAGTGCCGGGGCTAGCGGGAGGAGGAATGAGCAGTTCTTC. Residues: CASSAGASGRRNEQFF.